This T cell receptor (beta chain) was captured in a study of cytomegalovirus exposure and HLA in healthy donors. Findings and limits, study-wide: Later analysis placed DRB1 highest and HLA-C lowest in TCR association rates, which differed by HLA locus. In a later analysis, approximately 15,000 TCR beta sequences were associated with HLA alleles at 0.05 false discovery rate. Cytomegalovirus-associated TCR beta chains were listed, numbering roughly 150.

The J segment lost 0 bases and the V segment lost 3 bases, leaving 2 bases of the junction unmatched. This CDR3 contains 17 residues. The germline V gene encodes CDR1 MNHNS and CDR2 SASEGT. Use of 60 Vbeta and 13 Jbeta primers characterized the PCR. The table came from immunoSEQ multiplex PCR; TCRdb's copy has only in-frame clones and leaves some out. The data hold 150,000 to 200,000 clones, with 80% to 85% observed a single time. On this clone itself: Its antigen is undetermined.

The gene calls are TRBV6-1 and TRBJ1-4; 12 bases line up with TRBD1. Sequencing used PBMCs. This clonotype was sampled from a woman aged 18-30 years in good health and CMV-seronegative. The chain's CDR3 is CASSEGQGASTNEKLFF. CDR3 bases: TGTGCCAGCAGTGAGGGACAGGGGGCGTCAACTAATGAAAAACTGTTTTTT.